The T cell receptor beta chain under discussion was sequenced for a study of T cell changes during pregnancy in multiple sclerosis. Only in-frame clones appear in the TCRdb table, and some are missing; sequencing was by immunoSEQ multiplex PCR. The sample lists 35,000 to 50,000 clones; 88% were seen once. Germline assignment: CDR1 DFQATT and CDR2 SNEGSKA (reference sequence). The CDR3 extends over 11 amino acids. Between the trimmed V and J ends, which lost 5 bases and 6 bases, there was a span of 10 bases. The clonotype was recovered from a female donor with multiple sclerosis, enrolled in a pregnancy study. This chain links TRBV20-1 with TRBJ1-1, with D perhaps TRBD1 (5 bases). The starting material was CD4+ T cells from peripheral blood mononuclear cells, obtained in the second trimester of pregnancy. The CDR3 DNA reads as TGCAGTGCTCAACAGGATTCTGAAGCTTTCTTT. This codes for CSAQQDSEAFF.